This is a list of T cell receptor beta chains from one sample in a study of blood T cells in healthy people across ages. One entry per CDR3 protein results from TCRdb running MiXCR on the 5' RACE reads. This sample has some 1.5 million distinct CDR3 sequences; approximately 43% occur once, and the top ten carry about 4.1%. Sequenced sample: blood. Receptors originate from a woman between 18 and 30 years old in good health. Both conserved end residues are part of each CDR3. Fields, in order: clone size, J gene, V gene, CDR3 protein. Clone size appears in some rows only: once, few, many, or a class for an expanded clone.

NA,TRBJ2-3,TRBV4-1,CASSQDRGTGTDTQYF
NA,TRBJ1-2,TRBV12-3/TRBV12-4,CASSQDRYYGYTF
NA,TRBJ2-3,TRBV6-2/TRBV6-3,CASRNTGTPTDTQYF
few,TRBJ2-5,TRBV20-1,CSTTGTSRYNEQYF
many,TRBJ2-2,TRBV18,CASSRDPPANTGELFF
NA,TRBJ2-3,TRBV9,CASSVEDSGGSTDTQYF
NA,TRBJ1-2,TRBV5-6,CASSSVPGQGYGYTF
NA,TRBJ1-4,TRBV30,CACLPRETIEKLFF
NA,TRBJ2-4,TRBV3-1,CASSQGRILAKNIQYF
NA,TRBJ2-3,TRBV10-3,CAISASGLAGADTQYF
NA,TRBJ2-3,TRBV7-9,CASSLTGPTDTQYF
NA,TRBJ1-1,TRBV29-1,CSVGVSEAFF
few,TRBJ2-1,TRBV14,CASSQGRRDYNEQFF
few,TRBJ2-7,TRBV11-2,CASNLNYYEQYF
few,TRBJ2-5,TRBV11-2,CASSFYRVGYQETQYF
NA,TRBJ1-5,TRBV20-1,CSARERIGYGPQHF
few,TRBJ2-3,TRBV27,CASSSLPTRRSTDTQYF
NA,TRBJ1-2,TRBV29-1,CSVEADYGYTF
few,TRBJ1-6,TRBV20-1,CSAREVSDTSYNSPLHF
few,TRBJ2-5,TRBV12-5,CASGPDSVAQETQYF
once,TRBJ2-7,TRBV6-2/TRBV6-3,CASSYSITRVEYEQYF
few,TRBJ2-1,TRBV4-3,CASSQEGYSYNEQFF
NA,TRBJ2-2,TRBV27,CASSWGVGSSNTGELFF
NA,TRBJ2-6,TRBV12-3/TRBV12-4,CASSPGDSGANVLTF
NA,TRBJ1-1,TRBV28,CASSLMADPMNTEAFF
NA,TRBJ2-1,TRBV4-1,CASSQDTGLNEQFF
NA,NA,TRBV7-6,CASSLTGTAAYEQYF
NA,TRBJ2-3,TRBV14,CASSPSLAKFTDTQYF
NA,TRBJ2-5,TRBV4-1,CASSPMGGSETQYF
few,TRBJ1-1,TRBV12-3/TRBV12-4,CASSLGDRGSWAFF
NA,TRBJ2-3,TRBV11-3,CASSLDPTREGAQYF
NA,TRBJ2-5,TRBV10-3,CAIREGAAYNEQYF
NA,TRBJ1-4,TRBV27,CASSYQSGAGEKLFF
NA,TRBJ2-5,TRBV7-3,CASSLAGTRQETQYF
few,TRBJ2-1,TRBV5-1,CASSEIAGGHNEQFF
few,TRBJ1-2,TRBV6-5,CASSYSRGGYTF
NA,TRBJ1-4,TRBV28,CASSPSVGTGDEKLFF
NA,NA,TRBV6-5,CASSYSLRDIKNIQYF
few,TRBJ2-3,TRBV12-3/TRBV12-4,CASTLEGMSTDTQYF
many,TRBJ2-1,TRBV20-1,CSTSLAHSYNEQFF
NA,TRBJ2-7,TRBV7-2,CASSLGSGRVTYEQYF
NA,TRBJ2-3,TRBV10-3,CAISGGGPADTQYF
NA,TRBJ1-6,TRBV20-1,CSASQGRAYNSPLHF
few,TRBJ2-1,TRBV7-9,CASRTFQGSPSSYNEQFF
NA,NA,TRBV29-1,CSVRSGSSYNEQYF
few,TRBJ1-1,TRBV29-1,CSVEGQGVVEAFF
NA,TRBJ1-4,TRBV14,CASSRNVPEKLFF
NA,TRBJ2-1,TRBV29-1,CSAEDRGEGDEQFF